These T cell receptor beta chains were read from a single sample in a study of cytomegalovirus exposure and HLA in healthy donors. Generated by immunoSEQ multiplex PCR, the TCRdb table keeps only in-frame clones and is missing some. The data contain 90,000 to 130,000 clones, approximately 85% of them singletons. The sequenced sample consisted of PBMCs. The receptors stem from a woman younger than 30 in good health and CMV-seronegative. The CDR3 runs from the conserved cysteine through the conserved F or W. Each record gives: V gene, D gene, J gene, clone size, CDR3 DNA, CDR3 protein. D genes are given only for firm matches. Size is stated for part of the rows, as once, few or many counts, or as a class when the clone is expanded.

>TRBV13|TRBD1|TRBJ2-7|NA
TGTGCCAGCAGCTCCGGGACAGGGACCTACGAGCAGTACTTC
CASSSGTGTYEQYF
>TRBV7-2|TRBD2|TRBJ2-3|NA
TGTGCCAGCAGCTTTCGGGGACTAGCGGGGGCTCGGCAACCAACGCAGTATTTT
CASSFRGLAGARQPTQYF
>TRBV27|NA|TRBJ1-5|NA
TGTGCCAGCAGTACCCTGTATGGCCCCAATCAGCCCCAGCATTTT
CASSTLYGPNQPQHF
>TRBV5-6|NA|TRBJ2-3|NA
TGTGCCAGCACTCGGGGAAACACAGATACGCAGTATTTT
CASTRGNTDTQYF
>TRBV2|NA|TRBJ2-7|few
TGTGCCAGCAGGGAGGACCGCGTTCAGTACGAGCAGTACTTC
CASREDRVQYEQYF
>TRBV6-5|TRBD1|TRBJ1-6|few
TGTGCCAGCATGGAGGACAGGGGAGGGAATTCACCCCTCCACTTT
CASMEDRGGNSPLHF
>TRBV7-7|TRBD1|TRBJ2-5|NA
TGTGCCAGCAGCCGAGGACAGGAAGAGACCCAGTACTTC
CASSRGQEETQYF
>TRBV25-1|TRBD1|TRBJ2-5|medium-sized
TGTGCCAGTACCGGGACAGGGTTCCTAAACCAAGAGACCCAGTACTTC
CASTGTGFLNQETQYF
>TRBV2|NA|TRBJ1-4|NA
TGTGCCAGCAGAGTGCGGGAGCGAGGGGGGTCTAATGAAAAACTGTTTTTT
CASRVRERGGSNEKLFF
>TRBV28|NA|TRBJ2-5|NA
TGTGCCAGCAGTTTACGTGGGGGCCCGGACCGAGAGACCCAGTACTTC
CASSLRGGPDRETQYF
>TRBV6-1|TRBD1|TRBJ1-4|NA
TGTGCCAGCAGTGAAGCTGAGACAGGGGGGGAAAAACTGTTTTTT
CASSEAETGGEKLFF
>TRBV4-1|NA|TRBJ1-5|once
TGCGCCAGCAGCCTGACTTTAGGCAATCAGCCCCAGCATTTT
CASSLTLGNQPQHF
>TRBV5-1|TRBD1|TRBJ1-2|NA
TGCGCCAGCAGCTTACAGACAGGGGACTATGGCTACACCTTC
CASSLQTGDYGYTF
>TRBV2|NA|TRBJ1-6|NA
TGTGCCAGCAGTGAAGACAGGGTAGTGCATTCACCCCTCCACTTT
CASSEDRVVHSPLHF
>TRBV13|TRBD1|TRBJ2-7|NA
TGTGCCAGCAGCTCCTACCTCGGGACAGGGACTTACGAGCAGTACTTC
CASSSYLGTGTYEQYF
>TRBV18|NA|TRBJ1-1|NA
TGTGCCAGCTCACTGAGTCGTCTTGGAGCTTTCTTT
CASSLSRLGAFF
>TRBV28|TRBD1|TRBJ2-2|NA
TGTGCCAGCACTAGAGGGGACAGCAGGGGCGGGGAGCTGTTTTTT
CASTRGDSRGGELFF
>TRBV19|NA|TRBJ2-3|NA
TGTGCCAGTAGTTGGACAGCCACTAGCACAGATACGCAGTATTTT
CASSWTATSTDTQYF
>TRBV6-5|TRBD1|TRBJ2-7|NA
TGTGCCAGCACGGACAGGGGTTTCTACGAGCAGTACTTC
CASTDRGFYEQYF
>TRBV30|NA|TRBJ1-6|NA
TGTGCCTGGACTCGGAGCTTCGGAAATTCACCCCTCCACTTT
CAWTRSFGNSPLHF
>TRBV6-1|NA|TRBJ1-4|NA
TGTGCCAGCAGTTGGACGGGGAAACTGTTTTTT
CASSWTGKLFF
>TRBV10-3|NA|TRBJ1-5|NA
TGTGCCATCAGTGAGACCACTCAGGGCAATCAGCCCCAGCATTTT
CAISETTQGNQPQHF
>TRBV2|NA|TRBJ2-2|NA
TGTGCCAGCAGACAGAGCACCGGGGAGCTGTTTTTT
CASRQSTGELFF
>TRBV15|NA|TRBJ1-5|few
TGTGCCACCAGCCGATCTGGACTTTCTCAGCCCCAGCATTTT
CATSRSGLSQPQHF
>TRBV9|NA|TRBJ1-2|NA
TGTGCCAGCGAGGCACGGGGAGGCTACACCTTC
CASEARGGYTF
>TRBV5-1|NA|TRBJ1-2|NA
TGCGCCAGCAGCTGGGATACAGAGGGATACTATGGCTACACCTTC
CASSWDTEGYYGYTF
>TRBV29-1|NA|TRBJ1-4|NA
TGCAGCGTTGAAGTTTGCGGTAGGGGGGGGTTAGGAGAAAAACTGTTTTTT
CSVEVCGRGGLGEKLFF
>TRBV4-2|NA|TRBJ2-1|NA
TGTGCCAGCAGCCAAGACGCAGGGTGGATGGCTATTGAGCAGTTCTTC
CASSQDAGWMAIEQFF
>TRBV4-1|NA|TRBJ1-5|NA
TGCGCCAGCAGCCATCCCCTTACAAATCAGCCCCAGCATTTT
CASSHPLTNQPQHF
>TRBV11-2|TRBD2|TRBJ2-7|NA
TGTGCCAGCAGCCGGGGACTAGCGGGGGCCACGGCCTACGAGCAGTACTTC
CASSRGLAGATAYEQYF
>TRBV2|TRBD1|TRBJ1-1|NA
TGTGCCAGCATTAAGGGGGCTTACACTGAAGCTTTCTTT
CASIKGAYTEAFF
>TRBV11-2|TRBD1|TRBJ2-3|NA
TGTGCCAGCAGCTTAGGGATTCTTCAGGGGGCAGGAGATACGCAGTATTTT
CASSLGILQGAGDTQYF
>TRBV7-6|NA|TRBJ2-1|once
TGTGCCAGCAGCGCCTCGGGTTTCTCCTACAATGAGCAGTTCTTC
CASSASGFSYNEQFF
>TRBV11-3|NA|TRBJ1-1|once
TGTGCCAGCAGCCCCCGACGAAGCGTACACAGGGAACCTGAAGCTTTCTTT
CASSPRRSVHREPEAFF
>TRBV2|NA|TRBJ1-1|few
TGTGCCAGCAGGACCGGCCTACGGGTGGGAGCTTTCTTT
CASRTGLRVGAFF
>TRBV5-1|NA|TRBJ2-3|NA
TGCGCCAGCAGCCCTGACACAGGGACCTTTACAGATACGCAGTATTTT
CASSPDTGTFTDTQYF
>TRBV7-2|TRBD2|TRBJ2-7|NA
TGTGCCAGCAGGACGGCGGGAGAACCGCTACCCTACGAGCAGTACTTC
CASRTAGEPLPYEQYF
>TRBV6-5|TRBD1|TRBJ2-1|once
TGTGCCAGCAGTTTACAGGGGGCCTACAATGAGCAGTTCTTC
CASSLQGAYNEQFF
>TRBV11-2|TRBD2|TRBJ2-2|few
TGTGCCAGCAGATCCCCGGGACTAGCGGGGATGAGGGGCACCGGGGAGCTGTTTTTT
CASRSPGLAGMRGTGELFF
>TRBV6-1|NA|TRBJ1-5|few
TGTGCCAGCAGTGAATCGGGGGGATTTAGCAATCAGCCCCAGCATTTT
CASSESGGFSNQPQHF
>TRBV6-5|NA|TRBJ2-7|NA
TGTGCCAGCAGAAGGACATCGGTCTCCTACGAGCAGTACTTC
CASRRTSVSYEQYF
>TRBV11-2|TRBD2|TRBJ2-7|NA
TGTGCCAGCAGCTTAGGGCGGGGGGATTACGAGCAGTACTTC
CASSLGRGDYEQYF